These T cell receptor beta chains were read from a single sample in a study of T cell responses to AZD1222 COVID-19 vaccine. The method was immunoSEQ multiplex PCR; TCRdb's version includes in-frame clones alone and lacks a portion of them. Of almost 35,000 clones in the sample, roughly 89% were seen once. The sequencing here drew on peripheral blood, taken on day 0 of AZD1222 vaccination. These receptors all stem from an adult in good health. Each CDR3 is given with its conserved first and last residue. A D gene is named only where the DNA matches it firmly. Size tells how often a clone was seen (once, few, many) or the class of an expanded clone, and some rows leave it out.

d_gene	j_gene	abundance	v_gene	CDR3nt	CDR3aa
NA	TRBJ2-3	NA	TRBV7-3	TGTGCCAGCAGCTTAGGGGCCGTGGGCACAGATACGCAGTATTTT	CASSLGAVGTDTQYF
TRBD2	TRBJ2-1	once	TRBV29-1	TGCAGCGCCTCGAAAGCGGGAGCTATATACGGGGGCTACAATGAGCAGTTCTTC	CSASKAGAIYGGYNEQFF
TRBD1	TRBJ1-4	NA	TRBV15	TGTGCCACCAGCAGAGTCGGACAGGGGTTGTCCACTAATGAAAAACTGTTTTTT	CATSRVGQGLSTNEKLFF
NA	TRBJ1-5	NA	TRBV27	TGTGCCAGCAGTTTAGGGATTAGCAATCAGCCCCAGCATTTT	CASSLGISNQPQHF
NA	TRBJ2-2	NA	TRBV11-3	TGTGCCAGCAGCTTACGTAAGGGCACCGGGGAGCTGTTTTTT	CASSLRKGTGELFF
TRBD1	TRBJ1-5	NA	TRBV12-3/TRBV12-4	TGTGCCAGCAGCCGTCGACAGGGTCAGCCCCAGCATTTT	CASSRRQGQPQHF
NA	TRBJ1-1	NA	TRBV3-1/TRBV3-2	TGTGCCAGCAGCCAAATCCGGGGTAGCGCTTTCTTT	CASSQIRGSAFF
TRBD2	TRBJ2-3	NA	TRBV4-1	TGCGCCAGCAGCCAAAGGACTAGCGGGCATAGACATACGCAGTATTTT	CASSQRTSGHRHTQYF
NA	TRBJ1-2	NA	TRBV11-3	TGTGCCAGCAGCTTCCCGGATCGGGGCGGCTACACCTTC	CASSFPDRGGYTF
NA	TRBJ2-1	once	TRBV11-2	TGTGCCAGCAGCTCCTCCGGGACCCTCGGGGCCAATGAGCAGTTCTTC	CASSSSGTLGANEQFF
NA	TRBJ1-2	NA	TRBV6-2/TRBV6-3	TGTGCCAGCAGTTCCGAGATCTATGGCTACACCTTC	CASSSEIYGYTF
TRBD2	TRBJ2-3	NA	TRBV5-1	TGCGCCAGCAGCTTGGCGTCTAGCGGGAGATGGCTAGATACGCAGTATTTT	CASSLASSGRWLDTQYF
NA	TRBJ2-2	NA	TRBV20-1	TGCAGTGCTAGAATCGGCGGGGAGCTGTTTTTT	CSARIGGELFF
NA	TRBJ1-1	NA	TRBV6-5	TGTGCCAGCACTTTGGGGAGGGGAGACACTGAAGCTTTCTTT	CASTLGRGDTEAFF
TRBD1	TRBJ1-1	NA	TRBV6-4	TGTGCCAGCAGTGACACCGACAGGGGGAGCACTGAAGCTTTCTTT	CASSDTDRGSTEAFF
NA	TRBJ2-3	NA	TRBV5-6	TGTGCCAGCAGCTTGGCTTCGGCAGATACGCAGTATTTT	CASSLASADTQYF
TRBD1	TRBJ2-7	NA	TRBV10-3	TGTGCCATCAGCAGGGTCCCGGGACAGGCGTCCGAGCAGTACTTC	CAISRVPGQASEQYF